Following are 13 T cell receptor beta chains from one sample sequenced in a study of blood T cell repertoires in COVID-19. TCRdb's copy holds only in-frame clones and misses some; the assay was immunoSEQ multiplex PCR. The sample shows tens of thousands of clones, 88% of them seen only once. The material sequenced was peripheral blood. Receptors were obtained from a human donor in a cohort sampled during active COVID-19.

This chain connects TRBV5-6 to TRBJ2-5; 7 positions match TRBD1. CDR3 length equals 14 residues. Trimming removed 1 base from V and 3 bases from J; junction bases left unmatched: 3. Germline loops: CDR1 SGHDT, CDR2 YYEEEE. CDR3 nucleotides: TGTGCCAGCAGCTTGTTTGGGACAGAAGAGACCCAGTACTTC. Amino acids: CASSLFGTEETQYF.

The rearrangement joins TRBV10-1 to TRBJ2-1, with D possibly matching TRBD2 (5 bases). Trimming left V 2 bases short and J 5 bases short, with 7 bases between. CDR1 is WNHNN, CDR2 SYGVQD, per germline (reference sequence). CDR3 size: 13 residues. For the CDR3, the DNA is TGCGCCAGCAGTGAGACGGGGAACAATGAGCAGTTCTTC. It yields the protein CASSETGNNEQFF.

The chain recombines TRBV9 with TRBJ2-1; 8 bases agree with TRBD2. J was trimmed by 5 bases and V by 2 bases; bases with no gene match: 6. Germline V gene lookup returns CDR1 SGDLS and CDR2 YYNGEE. CDR3 length: 15 amino acids. CDR3 residues: CASSVASGGNNEQFF. CDR3 sequence (DNA): TGTGCCAGCAGCGTTGCGAGCGGGGGAAACAATGAGCAGTTCTTC. Based on the CDR3 plus reference TRBV9 and TRBJ2-1, the full variable domain is DSGVTQTPKHLITATGQRVTLRCSPRSGDLSVYWYQQSLDQGLQFLIQYYNGEERAKGNILERFSAQQFPDLHSELNLSSLELGDSALYFCASSVASGGNNEQFFGPGTRLTVL.

This chain uses TRBV7-3 with TRBJ2-1, with TRBD2 identical over 8 bases. Germline CDR1 reads SGHTA; CDR2 reads FQGTGA. After removal of 1 base from V and 0 bases from J, the junction contained 8 bases not matched to a gene. CDR3 length: 18 amino acids. The CDR3 loop reads CASSLNPTSGSSYNEQFF. Written as DNA, the CDR3 is TGTGCCAGCAGCTTAAATCCTACTAGCGGATCCTCCTACAATGAGCAGTTCTTC.

On this clone itself: Other nucleotide sequences in the sample specify the same CDR3. The chain is built from TRBV2 and TRBJ2-7; TRBD2 might be the D (7 bases). Germline loops: CDR1 SNHLY, CDR2 FYNNEI. The V and J ends lost 6 bases and 0 bases respectively, with 18 bases between them. The CDR3 totals 16 residues. The CDR3 protein is CASRVGGGQISYEQYF. The DNA of the CDR3 is TGTGCCAGCAGGGTGGGGGGGGGCCAGATCTCCTACGAGCAGTACTTC.

This chain uses TRBV6-2 or TRBV6-3 with TRBJ1-5, with 8 nucleotides matching TRBD1. Trimming at V came to 2 bases and at J to 4 bases, leaving 4 bases not matched to a gene. This CDR3 spans 15 amino acids. The germline V gene encodes CDR1 MNHEY and CDR2 SVGEGT. This CDR3 reads CASSYQGASNQPQHF. The CDR3 DNA is TGTGCCAGCAGTTACCAGGGGGCGAGTAATCAGCCCCAGCATTTT.

The gene calls are TRBV3-1 (or the pseudogene TRBV3-2) and TRBJ2-1; D is perhaps TRBD2 (5 bases). V was shortened by 1 base and J by 3 bases, with 10 bases between the two germline ends. This CDR3 spans 15 amino acids. Looked up from germline, CDR1 is LGHDT and CDR2 is YNNKEL (reference sequence). The CDR3 nucleotides are TGTGCCAGCAGCCAAGGAGCGGCCAGCTACAATGAGCAGTTCTTC. As protein: CASSQGAASYNEQFF.

The chain is built from TRBV11-3 and TRBJ2-1; 9 bases are shared with TRBD1. After removal of 4 bases from V and 9 bases from J, the junction contained 1 base not matched to a gene. The length of the CDR3 is 12 residues. Germline loops: CDR1 SGHNT, CDR2 YENEEA. DNA of the CDR3: TGTGCCAGCAGCTCGACAGGGGGTGAGCAGTTCTTC. Translated, it gives CASSSTGGEQFF.

This chain joins TRBV3-1 (or the pseudogene TRBV3-2) and TRBJ1-5, with 10 bases that match TRBD1. J gave up 6 bases and V 5 bases, and 4 bases lay outside the gene matches. The CDR3 runs to 14 residues. Germline V gene lookup returns CDR1 LGHDT and CDR2 YNNKEL (reference sequence). The CDR3 spells CASSGTGEGQPQHF. The CDR3 DNA reads TGTGCCAGCAGCGGGACAGGGGAAGGTCAGCCCCAGCATTTT.

V gene TRBV2 combines with J gene TRBJ2-1; possibly TRBD1 for D (5 bases). Per the germline V gene, CDR1 is SNHLY and CDR2 is FYNNEI. The CDR3 length is 14 residues. V gave up 0 bases and J gave up 8 bases, with 11 bases separating them. In nucleotides, the CDR3 is TGTGCCAGCAGTGAAGCGCGGTGGGGCCATGAGCAGTTCTTC. Translating it yields CASSEARWGHEQFF.

J is TRBJ1-1 and V is TRBV18; TRBD1 matches at 7 bases. The V gene end was trimmed by 0 bases and the J gene end by 5 bases; junction bases not matched to a gene: 6. The CDR3 extends over 15 amino acids. The V gene's germline CDR1 is KGHSH and CDR2 LQKENI. The DNA for the CDR3 is TGTGCCAGCTCACCACCAGTGACAGGGTATACTGAAGCTTTCTTT. Translating gives CASSPPVTGYTEAFF.

The chain couples TRBV5-8 to TRBJ2-1; D ambiguous. Germline V CDR1 and CDR2: SGHTS, YDEGEE. This CDR3 is built from 13 residues. V lost 5 bases and J lost 0, with 6 bases in between. The CDR3 loop reads CASSSLSYNEQFF. In nucleotides, the CDR3 is TGTGCCAGCAGTTCTCTCTCCTACAATGAGCAGTTCTTC.

The chain has TRBV9 and TRBJ2-7; D is perhaps TRBD2 (5 bases). CDR3 length: 14 residues. Germline assignment: CDR1 SGDLS and CDR2 YYNGEE. V was cut by 0 bases and J by 7 bases, with 14 bases left in between. In DNA, the CDR3 is TGTGCCAGCAGCGTAGATATCGAGGGTGGTGAGCAGTACTTC. This translates into CASSVDIEGGEQYF.